This TCR beta chain comes out of a study of T cell responses to AZD1222 COVID-19 vaccine. Study conclusions and caveats: The sample set comprised mostly white British donors with more females, and clonal diversity was possibly underestimated. With two AZD1222 doses given, Spike-specific TCR breadth and depth both rose. Scientists sampled the repertoires only once the peak T cell response had passed. Nearly half of spike-specific TCRs reportedly target unmutated variant regions.

To note about this clone: The antigen remains unidentified.

V gave up 4 bases and J gave up 2 bases, with 3 bases separating them. CDR3 size: 11 residues. CDR1 is GTSNPN and CDR2 is SVGIG in the germline V gene (reference sequence). This table comes from immunoSEQ multiplex PCR, and its TCRdb copy is limited to in-frame clones, with some not included. The sample shows some 84,000 clones, about 87% of them seen only once. The sequence came from an adult in good health. V and J are TRBV30 and TRBJ1-3, with D unresolved. The sample was peripheral blood, taken on day 0 of AZD1222 vaccination. The CDR3 coding sequence is TGTGCCTGGACAGCTGGAAACACCATATATTTT. Its protein product is CAWTAGNTIYF.